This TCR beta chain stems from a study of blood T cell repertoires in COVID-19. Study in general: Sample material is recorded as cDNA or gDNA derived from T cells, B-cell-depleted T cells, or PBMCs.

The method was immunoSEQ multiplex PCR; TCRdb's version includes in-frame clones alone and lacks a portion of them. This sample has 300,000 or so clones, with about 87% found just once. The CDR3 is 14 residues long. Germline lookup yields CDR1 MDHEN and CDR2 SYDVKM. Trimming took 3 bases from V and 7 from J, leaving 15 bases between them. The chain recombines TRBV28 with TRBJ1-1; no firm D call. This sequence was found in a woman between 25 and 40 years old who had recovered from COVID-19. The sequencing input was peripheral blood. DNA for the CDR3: TGTGCCAGCAGTTTGATCGAGTCACCCTTTGAAGCTTTCTTT. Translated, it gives CASSLIESPFEAFF.